This TCR beta chain was sequenced in a study of blood T cell repertoires in COVID-19. Study background: Sites across the United States, Italy and Spain contributed samples from acute and convalescent COVID-19. Nucleic acid was either cDNA or gDNA, and it came from T cells, B-cell-depleted T cells, or PBMCs.

Per the study methods: Cell counts per sample came from amplifying reference gene primers. Profiling relied on immunoSEQ multiplex PCR, and the TCRdb table lists in-frame clones only, not all of them. D and trimming come from the DNA, and the V and J calls and clone size come from that table. The sample includes about 290,000 clones, about 89% of them seen just once. CDR3 length equals 14 residues. J lost 5 bases, V lost 8 bases, and 12 bases had no gene match. Germline-derived CDR1 and CDR2 are MNHEY and SVGAGI. The sample taken for sequencing was peripheral blood. The rearrangement links TRBV6-5 to TRBJ2-7; 7 bases are a match to TRBD1. The sequence was obtained from a man aged 40-55 years with acute or convalescent COVID-19. The CDR3 sequence: CASRRGQVSHEQYF. In DNA, the CDR3 is TGTGCCAGCCGTCGCGGACAGGTATCCCACGAGCAGTACTTC.